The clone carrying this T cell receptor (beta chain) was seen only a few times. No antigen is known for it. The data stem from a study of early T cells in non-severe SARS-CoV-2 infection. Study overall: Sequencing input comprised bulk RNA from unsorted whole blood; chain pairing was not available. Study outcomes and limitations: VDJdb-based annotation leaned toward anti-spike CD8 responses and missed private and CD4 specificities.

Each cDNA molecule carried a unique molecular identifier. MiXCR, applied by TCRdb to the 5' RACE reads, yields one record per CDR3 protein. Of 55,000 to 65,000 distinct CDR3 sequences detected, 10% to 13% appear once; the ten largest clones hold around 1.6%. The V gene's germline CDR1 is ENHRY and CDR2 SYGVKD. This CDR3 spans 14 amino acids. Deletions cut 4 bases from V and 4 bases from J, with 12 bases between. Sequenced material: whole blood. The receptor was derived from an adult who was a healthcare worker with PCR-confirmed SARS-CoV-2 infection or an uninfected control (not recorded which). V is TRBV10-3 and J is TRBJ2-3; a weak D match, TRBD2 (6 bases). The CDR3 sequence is CAISGEVFPDTQYF. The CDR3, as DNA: TGTGCCATCAGTGGGGAGGTCTTCCCAGATACGCAGTATTTT.